The 15 T cell receptor beta chains below were found in one sample sequenced in a study of T cell responses to AZD1222 COVID-19 vaccine. Clones were sequenced by immunoSEQ multiplex PCR, and TCRdb holds only the in-frame ones, with some missing. In the table there are some 150,000 clones, roughly 92% of which are singletons. The starting material was peripheral blood, obtained on day 0 of AZD1222 vaccination. These receptors were obtained from an adult in good health.

The chain combines TRBV4-1 with TRBJ2-3; TRBD2 matches 12 bases. V lost 1 base, J lost 3 bases, and 8 bases stayed unmatched. CDR1 and CDR2 from the germline V gene are MGHRA and YSYEKL. The CDR3 loop spans 18 amino acids. This chain's CDR3 is CASSQVPGLAGYTDTQYF. CDR3 DNA sequence: TGCGCCAGCAGCCAAGTCCCAGGACTAGCGGGATATACAGATACGCAGTATTTT.

The rearrangement joins TRBV10-3 to TRBJ1-6, with D unresolved. Deletions cut 6 bases from V and 10 bases from J, with 19 bases between. CDR3 size: 15 residues. Germline-derived CDR1 and CDR2 are ENHRY and SYGVKD. The CDR3 spells CAIRSVKEGLSPLHF. CDR3 DNA: TGTGCCATCAGATCTGTCAAGGAGGGCTTATCACCCCTCCACTTT.

The rearrangement joins TRBV14 to TRBJ1-1; D is possibly TRBD1 (6 bases). CDR3 length equals 12 residues. From germline, CDR1 is SGHDN and CDR2 FVKESK. V was shortened by 3 bases and J by 10 bases, with 12 bases between the two germline ends. In DNA form, the CDR3 reads TGTGCCAGCAGCCAGTTACAGGGTACAGCTTTCTTT. Amino acids: CASSQLQGTAFF.

This chain links TRBV6-5 with TRBJ2-1; 9 bases line up with TRBD1. V shed 0 bases, J shed 6 bases, and the junction held 6 bases outside the gene matches. Germline-derived CDR1 and CDR2 are MNHEY and SVGAGI. The CDR3 extends over 16 amino acids. CDR3 sequence reads: CASSYSKGTGSNEQFF. CDR3 nucleotides: TGTGCCAGCAGTTACTCGAAGGGGACAGGGTCCAATGAGCAGTTCTTC.

V usage is TRBV6-2 or TRBV6-3 and J usage is TRBJ2-1; D not resolved. The germline V and J ends were trimmed by 4 bases and 7 bases, with 11 bases remaining between them. This CDR3 region has 13 residues. Per the germline V gene, CDR1 is MNHEY and CDR2 is SVGEGT. CDR3: CASSFLGENEQFF. The CDR3 nucleotides read TGTGCCAGCAGTTTTTTGGGCGAGAATGAGCAGTTCTTC.

This clone appeared a single time. The rearrangement uses TRBV7-9 and TRBJ2-7; 9 bases are shared with TRBD2. This CDR3 has 14 amino acids. Germline CDR1 is SEHNR and CDR2 is FQNEAQ (reference sequence). J lost 5 bases, V lost 5 bases, and 7 bases had no gene match. The CDR3 sequence: CASSLGTSRDEQYF. The CDR3 DNA follows: TGTGCCAGCAGCCTTGGGACTAGCAGGGACGAGCAGTACTTC.

This sequence joins TRBV4-1 and TRBJ1-2, with 8 bases aligning to TRBD1. The CDR3 covers 14 residues. After removal of 4 bases from V and 2 bases from J, the junction contained 3 bases not matched to a gene. The germline CDR1 and CDR2 sequences are MGHRA and YSYEKL. As DNA, the CDR3 is TGCGCCAGCAGCCCGAACAGGGGGAACTATGGCTACACCTTC. Encoded protein: CASSPNRGNYGYTF.

A single count supports this clone. The genes are TRBV9 and TRBJ2-2, with TRBD1 matching 7 bases. The trim removed 2 bases at V and 7 bases at J, leaving 8 bases unmatched. The CDR3 sequence is 15 residues long. Germline values: CDR1 SGDLS, CDR2 YYNGEE. For the CDR3, the DNA is TGTGCCAGCAGCGTCGACAGGGTGGGCGTCGGGGAGCTGTTTTTT. Residues: CASSVDRVGVGELFF. The variable domain in full, with the rest retrieved from reference TRBV9 and TRBJ2-2, is DSGVTQTPKHLITATGQRVTLRCSPRSGDLSVYWYQQSLDQGLQFLIQYYNGEERAKGNILERFSAQQFPDLHSELNLSSLELGDSALYFCASSVDRVGVGELFFGEGSRLTVL.

The chain has TRBV15 and TRBJ2-3; 10 bases fit TRBD2. V dropped 0 bases and J dropped 0; count of bases not matched to a gene: 15. This CDR3 has 21 residues. Germline lookup yields CDR1 LNHNV and CDR2 YYDKDF (reference sequence). CDR3 loop: CATSRDSRLAGTIPSTDTQYF. DNA of the CDR3: TGTGCCACCAGCAGAGACTCGAGACTAGCGGGCACTATTCCTAGCACAGATACGCAGTATTTT. The variable domain in full, with the rest retrieved from reference TRBV15 and TRBJ2-3, is DAMVIQNPRYQVTQFGKPVTLSCSQTLNHNVMYWYQQKSSQAPKLLFHYYDKDFNNEADTPDNFQSRRPNTSFCFLDIRSPGLGDTAMYLCATSRDSRLAGTIPSTDTQYFGPGTRLTVL.

DNA of the CDR3: TGTGCCAGCAGCTTAGAAATGCAGGGGGAGAGTGTAGCTTTCTTT. This sequence encodes CASSLEMQGESVAFF. J is TRBJ1-1 and V is TRBV7-8, with 7 bases fitting TRBD1. From germline, CDR1 is SGHVS and CDR2 FQNEAQ. The V and J ends lost 1 base and 10 bases, in that order; junction bases with no gene match: 12. The CDR3 has 15 amino acids.

The rearrangement links TRBV27 to TRBJ1-1; the match to TRBD1 covers 9 bases. The ends lost 6 bases at V and 7 bases at J; junction bases unmatched: 6. This CDR3 comprises 13 residues. Per germline, CDR1 MNHEY and CDR2 SMNVEV (reference sequence). Written as DNA, the CDR3 is TGTGCCAGCAGGCGTTGGACAGGGGTTGAAGCTTTCTTT. It codes for CASRRWTGVEAFF.

The chain uses TRBV4-1 and TRBJ2-5, with 8 bases that match TRBD1. Germline V CDR1 and CDR2: MGHRA, YSYEKL. The CDR3 length is 14 residues. The V gene end was trimmed by 5 bases and the J gene end by 2 bases; junction bases not matched to a gene: 4. Written as DNA, the CDR3 is TGCGCCAGCAGCTCCCGACAGGGGCAAGAGACCCAGTACTTC. This gives the protein CASSSRQGQETQYF.

The V gene is TRBV27, the J gene TRBJ1-2, with TRBD1 matching 9 bases. CDR1 and CDR2 (germline): MNHEY, SMNVEV (reference sequence). The CDR3 contains 14 residues. V gave up 8 bases and J gave up 8 bases; unmatched junction bases: 12. CDR3 in amino acids: CASWGGQGTRGYTF. The CDR3 region has the DNA TGTGCCAGCTGGGGGGGACAGGGTACTCGGGGCTACACCTTC.

This sequence joins TRBV11-3 and TRBJ2-1; 8 bases map to TRBD1. CDR1 is SGHNT, CDR2 YENEEA, per germline. There are 15 residues in the CDR3. V shed 2 bases and J 6 bases; nucleotides not matched to a gene: 6. CDR3 sequence (DNA): TGTGCCAGCAGCTTATCGGGACAGGTCCCCAATGAGCAGTTCTTC. Protein: CASSLSGQVPNEQFF.

V is TRBV6-5 and J is TRBJ1-4; D is ambiguous. The CDR3 runs 16 residues. Trimming removed 0 bases from V and 5 bases from J, with 13 bases in between. Germline V CDR1 and CDR2: MNHEY, SVGAGI. The CDR3 bases are TGTGCCAGCAGTTACTCTGGACGGCCGATGAATGAAAAACTGTTTTTT. This sequence encodes CASSYSGRPMNEKLFF.